A selection of T cell receptor beta chains follows, all from one sample in a study of patients and donors after allogeneic stem cell transplantation. TCRdb re-analysed the RT-PCR reads in MiXCR, keeping a single row per CDR3 protein. In the table there are approximately 17,000 distinct CDR3 sequences, roughly a quarter of which are singletons. Sequenced sample: blood, either unsorted or a sorted T cell fraction (not recorded which). Receptors were obtained from a human donor who was either an allogeneic HSCT recipient or a stem cell or donor lymphocyte infusion donor (not recorded which). It is not recorded whose cells these are; they may come from a transplant donor. Both conserved end residues are part of each CDR3. D genes are given only for firm matches. Clone size is not always given. Where it is, it says once, few, many or a class for expanded clones.

D gene	CDR3 length	V gene	clone size	J gene	CDR3 protein	CDR3 DNA
TRBD1	15	TRBV7-8	NA	TRBJ1-5	CASSFNRGRNQPQHF	TGTGCCAGCAGTTTTAACAGGGGGCGGAATCAGCCCCAGCATTTT
NA	16	TRBV12-3/TRBV12-4	NA	TRBJ2-5	CASSLVVGLSGETQYF	TGTGCCAGCAGTTTAGTAGTAGGACTTTCGGGAGAGACCCAGTACTTC
NA	13	TRBV7-2	many	TRBJ1-4	CASSWTTNEKLFF	TGTGCCAGCAGCTGGACAACTAATGAAAAACTGTTTTTT
TRBD1	18	TRBV11-3	NA	TRBJ1-1	CASSSELAGQGPNTEAFF	TGTGCCAGCAGCTCCGAACTAGCGGGACAGGGGCCAAACACTGAAGCTTTCTTT
TRBD1	13	TRBV7-3	NA	TRBJ2-3	CASSSMSRDRQYF	TGTGCCAGCAGCTCTATGTCCAGGGACAGGCAGTATTTT
TRBD1	13	TRBV5-1	NA	TRBJ1-2	CASSLGTGLGYTF	TGCGCCAGCAGCTTGGGGACAGGACTTGGCTACACCTTC
NA	14	TRBV15	large	TRBJ1-6	CATSRGTTNSPLHF	TGTGCCACCAGCAGAGGGACCACTAATTCACCCCTCCACTTT
NA	14	TRBV4-3	many	TRBJ1-5	CASSQDRRRQPQHF	TGCGCCAGCAGCCAAGATCGGAGGCGGCAGCCCCAGCATTTT
NA	14	TRBV6-5	NA	TRBJ1-1	CASSYEPLKAEAFF	TGTGCCAGCAGTTACGAACCTCTAAAGGCTGAAGCTTTCTTT
NA	17	TRBV5-1	few	TRBJ1-2	CASSSQLSGGRTYGYTF	TGCGCCAGCAGCTCCCAGCTAAGCGGGGGGCGGACCTATGGCTACACCTTC
TRBD1	13	TRBV7-9	NA	TRBJ1-5	CASSIQGSQPQHF	TGTGCCAGCAGCATACAGGGGAGTCAGCCCCAGCATTTT
NA	17	TRBV9	few	TRBJ1-1	CASSVALVRGVNTEAFF	TGTGCCAGCAGCGTAGCTCTAGTTAGGGGTGTGAACACTGAAGCTTTCTTT
NA	15	TRBV5-6	few	TRBJ1-1	CASSLGRASNTEAFF	TGTGCCAGCAGCTTGGGGAGGGCAAGCAACACTGAAGCTTTCTTT
NA	14	TRBV3-1	NA	TRBJ1-5	CASSQSGGREPQHF	TGTGCCAGCAGCCAATCGGGGGGCAGAGAGCCCCAGCATTTT
NA	12	TRBV5-1	NA	TRBJ1-2	CASSFGLRGYTF	TGCGCCAGCAGCTTCGGCCTTCGGGGCTACACCTTC
NA	15	TRBV4-1	few	TRBJ1-4	CASSRRAATNEKLFF	TGCGCCAGCAGCCGAAGGGCAGCAACTAATGAAAAACTGTTTTTT
TRBD1	12	TRBV2	NA	TRBJ1-2	CASLDRGLGYTF	TGTGCCAGCTTAGATAGGGGGCTTGGCTACACCTTC
TRBD1	17	TRBV6-6	many	TRBJ1-2	CASSSPTPGEGARGYTF	TGTGCCAGCAGTTCCCCGACCCCTGGGGAGGGGGCTAGAGGCTACACCTTC
NA	13	TRBV5-4	medium-sized	TRBJ1-1	CASSLQGMTEAFF	TGTGCCAGCAGCTTGCAGGGTATGACTGAAGCTTTCTTT
NA	15	TRBV7-9	few	TRBJ1-1	CASSFPEGRNTEAFF	TGTGCCAGCAGCTTCCCCGAGGGGAGAAACACTGAAGCTTTCTTT
TRBD1	15	TRBV12-3/TRBV12-4	few	TRBJ1-6	CASSPRTGGTSPLHF	TGTGCCAGCAGCCCCCGGACAGGGGGAACCTCACCCCTCCACTTT
NA	14	TRBV6-5	few	TRBJ1-4	CASSYGGSGEKLFF	TGTGCCAGCAGTTACGGGGGATCGGGTGAAAAACTGTTTTTT